A single sample is the source of the 15 T cell receptor beta chains below, sequenced in a study of vaccination and CD4 T cells after COVID-19 (dated by TCRdb to the early 2020s). Library preparation used PCR. Instrument on record: Illumina iSeq 100. DNA from cultured CD4+ T cells underwent TCR sequencing with the Oncomine TCR Beta short-read assay at the Johns Hopkins FTIC core. The raw public data were reprocessed by TCRdb itself: fastp quality trimming at Q25, MiXCR clonotype calling, in-frame beta chains only. One record per CDR3 amino acid sequence lists the most common genes and DNA. The sample table lists roughly 10,000 distinct CDR3 sequences, approximately 32% of them with a count of one. The ten biggest clones cover 15% to 18% of the sample. The sample's treatment or condition label, decoded: approximately 11-day PBMC culture with coronavirus spike peptide pools or control peptides (ViraFEST assay).

Antigens of these TCRs are unknown. Here the sequenced sample was CD4+ T cells from blood, cultured in vitro, taken after SARS-CoV-2 vaccination. The receptors derive from a human donor who had recovered from COVID-19.

This clonotype was counted between two and nine times. This chain's CDR3 is CASSPGVRETQYF. CDR3 bases: TGTGCCAGCAGTCCAGGGGTCAGGGAGACCCAGTACTTC. This chain links TRBV6-1 with TRBJ2-5; D is perhaps TRBD1 (6 bases). The CDR3 spans 13 residues. Trimming shortened V by 5 bases and J by 5 bases, and 12 bases separated the two germline ends. The germline gives CDR1 MNHNS, CDR2 SASEGT.

This chain joins TRBV11-2 and TRBJ1-5; D uncertain. Per germline, CDR1 SGHAT and CDR2 FQNNGV. Trimming stripped 2 bases from V and 4 bases from J, with 6 bases between. The CDR3 is 13 residues long. The CDR3 loop is CASSLTQNQPQHF. CDR3 DNA sequence: TGTGCCAGCAGCTTAACCCAGAATCAGCCCCAGCATTTT.

As concerns this clonotype: Germline and junction disagree at one end, which may indicate a read error. This rearrangement joins TRBV4-3 to TRBJ2-7; TRBD1 matches at 9 bases. The CDR3 covers 14 residues. Germline CDR1 LGHNA, CDR2 YSLEER. CDR3 sequence reads: CASSQVGQGYEQCF. CDR3 nucleotide sequence: TGCGCCAGCAGCCAAGTGGGACAGGGCTACGAGCAGTGCTTC.

This clonotype was seen a handful of times. Here the CDR3 DNA reads TGTGCCAGCAGTTACAGGGACAGGGTTGGTGAGACCCAGTACTTC. Its translation is CASSYRDRVGETQYF. The gene calls are TRBV6-2 or TRBV6-3 and TRBJ2-5, with TRBD1 matching 9 bases. Looked up from germline, CDR1 is MNHEY and CDR2 is SVGEGT. This CDR3 contains 15 residues. Losses at the gene ends were 2 bases for V and 5 bases for J; bases not matched to a gene: 6.

The chain links TRBV7-2 to TRBJ2-7, with unresolved D. There are 13 residues in the CDR3. CDR1 and CDR2 from the germline V gene are SGHTA and FQGNSA. Trimming cost V 1 base and J 4 bases, with 8 bases left between them. The CDR3 protein is CASSLVVRYEQYF. Written as DNA, the CDR3 is TGTGCCAGCAGCTTAGTGGTTAGATACGAGCAGTACTTC. The full variable domain, its missing parts supplied by reference TRBV7-2 and TRBJ2-7, is GAGVSQSPSNKVTEKGKDVELRCDPISGHTALYWYRQSLGQGLEFLIYFQGNSAPDKSGLPSDRFSAERTGGSVSTLTIQRTQQEDSAVYLCASSLVVRYEQYFGPGTRLTVT.

The CDR3 spells CASSSQFQREGPRGYNEQFF. In DNA form, the CDR3 reads TGTGCCAGTAGTTCCCAGTTCCAGCGGGAGGGCCCTCGTGGCTACAATGAGCAGTTCTTC. The rearrangement links TRBV19 to TRBJ2-1; TRBD2 aligns across 10 bases. V lost 5 bases and J lost 3; bases outside the gene matches: 19. The germline gives CDR1 LNHDA, CDR2 SQIVND (reference sequence). This CDR3 has 20 residues.

The J gene is TRBJ1-5, the V gene TRBV4-1; D is undetermined. The ends were cut back, 1 base at V and 6 bases at J, with 16 bases in the middle. This CDR3 has 16 amino acids. Germline V gene lookup returns CDR1 MGHRA and CDR2 YSYEKL. Here the CDR3 DNA reads TGCGCCAGCAGCCAAGGTCTACTATCCCCCGGTCAGCCCCAGCATTTT. It yields the protein CASSQGLLSPGQPQHF.

The table lists this clonotype with a few counts. The rearrangement uses TRBV27 and TRBJ2-7; TRBD2 is a possible D gene (5 bases). Germline V lookup: CDR1 MNHEY, CDR2 SMNVEV (reference sequence). CDR3 size: 14 residues. Trimming cost V 3 bases and J 9 bases, with 18 bases left between them. The CDR3 sequence: CASSFGETSFRQYF. CDR3 sequence (DNA): TGTGCCAGCAGTTTTGGGGAGACGAGCTTTCGGCAGTACTTC.

The table lists this clonotype with a few counts. The chain carries TRBV6-1 and TRBJ2-7; D remains unclear. V lost 6 bases, J lost 7 bases, and 7 bases lay in between. Per the germline V gene, CDR1 is MNHNS and CDR2 is SASEGT. This CDR3 has 10 residues. The CDR3: CASRLQEQYF. Here the CDR3 DNA reads TGTGCCAGCAGGTTACAAGAGCAGTACTTC.

The chain couples TRBV10-1 to TRBJ2-7; D is undetermined. The V gene lost 3 bases and the J gene lost 0 bases, with 3 bases spanning the gap. CDR1 is WNHNN, CDR2 SYGVQD, per germline (reference sequence). This CDR3 contains 12 residues. The CDR3 sequence: CASSDHSYEQYF. CDR3 coding DNA: TGCGCCAGCAGTGATCACTCCTACGAGCAGTACTTC.

This clonotype was counted only a few times. The CDR3 DNA reads as TGCAGTGTTCCCCGGGACAGGGGGTTCTGGGCTACGCAGTATTTT. It specifies CSVPRDRGFWATQYF. V usage is TRBV20-1 and J usage is TRBJ2-3, with 11 bases matching TRBD1. CDR1 is DFQATT, CDR2 SNEGSKA, per germline (reference sequence). The junction had 14 bases not matched to a gene; V was cut back by 7 bases and J by 8 bases. The CDR3 runs 15 residues.

This chain links TRBV7-8 with TRBJ2-7, with D hard to call. In germline, CDR1 is SGHVS, CDR2 FQNEAQ. The CDR3 consists of 12 residues. The ends were cut back, 1 base at V and 5 bases at J, with 6 bases in the middle. This CDR3 is CASSLDSHEQYF. The CDR3 coding sequence is TGTGCCAGCAGCTTAGACAGCCACGAGCAGTACTTC.

This chain connects TRBV6-5 to TRBJ2-6; D gene unclear. The V end was cut by 0 bases, the J end by 2 bases, with 8 bases between. Germline loops: CDR1 MNHEY, CDR2 SVGAGI. The CDR3 loop spans 16 amino acids. CDR3 sequence reads: CASSYSIRTGANVLTF. CDR3 in DNA: TGTGCCAGCAGTTACTCAATCAGGACTGGGGCCAACGTCCTGACTTTC.

A few counts support this clonotype. The rearrangement joins TRBV27 to TRBJ1-6, with 7 positions matching TRBD1. This CDR3 region has 15 residues. Germline assignment: CDR1 MNHEY and CDR2 SMNVEV (reference sequence). V was pared by 9 bases and J by 6 bases, with 11 bases of the junction left unmatched. The chain's CDR3 is CASKLTGTANSPLHF. DNA of the CDR3: TGTGCCAGTAAACTAACCGGGACAGCTAATTCACCCCTCCACTTT.

This clonotype came up a few times. The rearrangement links TRBV12-3 or TRBV12-4 to TRBJ2-3, with D unclear. CDR3 length: 13 residues. V lost 7 bases and J lost 4, with 12 bases in between. CDR3 sequence reads: CASTKRLPDTQYF. The CDR3 nucleotides are TGTGCCAGCACCAAACGACTCCCAGATACGCAGTATTTT.